This entry is about one T cell receptor beta chain. These data belong to a study of blood T cell repertoires in COVID-19. Study context: PBMCs, B-cell-depleted T cells, or T cells were the source of the cDNA or gDNA that made up the material.

Individuals drawn from 20 to 30 US areas were roughly 18 to 95 years old. J gave up 5 bases and V 1 base, and 7 bases lay outside the gene matches. Germline-derived CDR1 and CDR2 are LNHNV and YYDKDF (reference sequence). This CDR3 region has 15 residues. Clones were sequenced by immunoSEQ multiplex PCR, and TCRdb holds only the in-frame ones, with some missing. Counted here are hundreds of thousands of clones, less than 90% occurring once; the ten biggest clones make up under 1.3%. The origin of this receptor is a woman younger than 45 who had recovered from COVID-19. The V and J genes are TRBV15 and TRBJ1-2, with 7 positions matching TRBD1. The sequenced material came from PBMCs or T cells enriched from blood (not recorded which). The CDR3 loop is CATSRGQGVGYGYTF. Written as DNA, the CDR3 is TGTGCCACCAGCAGAGGCCAGGGGGTCGGGTATGGCTACACCTTC.